Presented here are 24 T cell receptor beta chains from one specimen sequenced in a study of T cell responses to AZD1222 COVID-19 vaccine. Repertoires were generated with immunoSEQ multiplex PCR, while TCRdb's copy carries only in-frame clones and drops some. The table records about 270,000 clones, approximately 94% of them present only once. The sequences come from peripheral blood, collected 28 days after the second AZD1222 dose. Every receptor here comes from an adult who received the AZD1222 COVID-19 vaccine.

The chain joins TRBV2 to TRBJ1-1; 7 bases match TRBD1. This CDR3 is built from 18 residues. Unmatched junction bases numbered 19, after V lost 7 bases and J lost 2 bases. Germline CDR1 reads SNHLY; CDR2 reads FYNNEI. CDR3 in DNA: TGTGCCAGCAACCCCCCTCGACAGGGTACCCAATCTAACACTGAAGCTTTCTTT. It is translated as CASNPPRQGTQSNTEAFF.

This chain links TRBV4-1 with TRBJ2-2, with 8 bases lining up with TRBD1. This CDR3 region has 14 residues. Germline values: CDR1 MGHRA, CDR2 YSYEKL. V dropped 4 bases and J dropped 7; count of bases not matched to a gene: 5. CDR3 sequence reads: CASSPGQGGGELFF. CDR3 DNA: TGCGCCAGCAGCCCTGGACAGGGTGGCGGGGAGCTGTTTTTT.

The chain recombines TRBV28 with TRBJ1-1; D is possibly TRBD1 (5 bases). The CDR3 loop spans 15 amino acids. V lost 2 bases and J lost 2, with 12 bases in between. The germline V gene has CDR1 MDHEN and CDR2 SYDVKM. CDR3 nucleotides: TGTGCCAGCAGTTTAGGTGGGGCAATCAACACTGAAGCTTTCTTT. Its translation: CASSLGGAINTEAFF. Full variable domain (remainder filled in from reference TRBV28 and TRBJ1-1): DVKVTQSSRYLVKRTGEKVFLECVQDMDHENMFWYRQDPGLGLRLIYFSYDVKMKEKGDIPEGYSVSREKKERFSLILESASTNQTSMYLCASSLGGAINTEAFFGQGTRLTVV.

This clone was detected only a few times. The V call is TRBV5-1, the J call TRBJ2-7, with TRBD1 identical over 8 bases. J was trimmed by 1 base and V by 4 bases; bases with no gene match: 10. The V gene's germline CDR1 is SGHRS and CDR2 YFSETQ. This CDR3 has 16 amino acids. The CDR3 here is CASSPGGTGTSYEQYF. The CDR3, as DNA: TGCGCCAGCAGCCCCGGCGGGACAGGTACTTCCTACGAGCAGTACTTC.

This clone occurred once. V usage is TRBV30 and J usage is TRBJ1-5; D may be TRBD1 (6 bases). V was cut by 2 bases and J by 5 bases, with 13 bases left in between. The CDR3 extends over 14 amino acids. Germline assignment: CDR1 GTSNPN and CDR2 SVGIG (reference sequence). The CDR3 nucleotides read TGTGCCTGGAGTACTAGGGGGATCTATCAGCCCCAGCATTTT. Translation gives CAWSTRGIYQPQHF.

The CDR3 region has the DNA TGTGCCAGCAGCCGGCGGGACAGTTCGGCTTTCTTT. Protein sequence: CASSRRDSSAFF. The chain links TRBV6-5 to TRBJ1-1; 7 bases match TRBD1. The CDR3 has 12 amino acids. With 6 bases clipped from V and 11 bases from J, the junction kept 9 bases outside the gene matches. Looked up from germline, CDR1 is MNHEY and CDR2 is SVGAGI.

This clone is a singleton in its sample. The chain is built from TRBV7-2 and TRBJ1-1; 7 nucleotides align to TRBD1. Germline CDR1 SGHTA, CDR2 FQGNSA. The CDR3 runs to 14 residues. V lost 4 bases, J lost 2 bases, and 4 bases stayed unmatched. The CDR3 DNA is TGTGCCAGCAGCTCCAGGGACAGTAACACTGAAGCTTTCTTT. Its translation: CASSSRDSNTEAFF.

The chain is built from TRBV19 and TRBJ1-1; D unclear. CDR3 length: 14 residues. Between the trimmed V and J ends, which lost 3 bases and 8 bases, there was a span of 16 bases. CDR1 and CDR2 from the germline V gene are LNHDA and SQIVND (reference sequence). CDR3: CASSMTYTSREAFF. The CDR3 region has the DNA TGTGCCAGTAGTATGACTTACACGTCGAGGGAAGCTTTCTTT.

The CDR3 sequence is CASSLERGEIQETQYF. CDR3 in DNA: TGCGCCAGCAGCTTGGAGCGGGGGGAAATCCAAGAGACCCAGTACTTC. The J gene is TRBJ2-5, the V gene TRBV5-1; 9 bases are a match to TRBD2. CDR3 length equals 16 residues. The germline V gene has CDR1 SGHRS and CDR2 YFSETQ. The V gene end was trimmed by 0 bases and the J gene end by 1 base; junction bases not matched to a gene: 4.

The J gene is TRBJ1-1, the V gene TRBV11-2, with 7 bases aligning to TRBD1. CDR1 is SGHAT, CDR2 FQNNGV, per germline. Unmatched junction bases numbered 12, after V lost 5 bases and J lost 0 bases. This CDR3 is built from 17 residues. CDR3 sequence: CASSPLTGPGMNTEAFF. In nucleotides, the CDR3 is TGTGCCAGCAGCCCCCTGACAGGGCCAGGGATGAACACTGAAGCTTTCTTT.

The chain links TRBV7-2 to TRBJ1-4, with D possibly matching TRBD1 (5 bases). The CDR3 extends over 15 amino acids. Trimming cost V 6 bases and J 10 bases, with 21 bases left between them. Germline V gene lookup returns CDR1 SGHTA and CDR2 FQGNSA. The CDR3 DNA is TGTGCCAGCAGGGATGGATCTGGGGCCGTGGGAAAACTGTTTTTT. Encoded protein: CASRDGSGAVGKLFF.

The V and J genes are TRBV6-5 and TRBJ1-2; a possible D gene is TRBD1 (6 bases). Germline V gene data show CDR1 as MNHEY and CDR2 as SVGAGI. There are 14 residues in the CDR3. V gave up 7 bases and J gave up 8 bases, with 20 bases separating them. In DNA, the CDR3 is TGTGCCAGCAAAATCTCCCTTGGGGGCTTGGGCTACACCTTC. Translated, it gives CASKISLGGLGYTF.

This chain connects TRBV11-2 to TRBJ2-7; D uncertain. The germline gives CDR1 SGHAT, CDR2 FQNNGV. The CDR3 extends over 14 amino acids. Trimming pared 3 bases from V and 6 bases from J, leaving 15 bases between. In DNA form, the CDR3 reads TGTGCCAGCAGCTTTAATATTGTGGTATCCGAGCAGTACTTC. Encoded protein: CASSFNIVVSEQYF.

The chain couples TRBV4-1 to TRBJ2-1; D is unclear. This CDR3 region has 15 residues. The germline V gene encodes CDR1 MGHRA and CDR2 YSYEKL. With 2 bases removed from V and 0 bases from J, the gap between germline ends came to 8 bases. CDR3 region: CASSQSANSYNEQFF. The CDR3 DNA is TGCGCCAGCAGCCAATCAGCGAACTCCTACAATGAGCAGTTCTTC.

This chain uses TRBV6-5 with TRBJ1-3, with D unresolved. V was shortened by 6 bases and J by 0 bases, with 9 bases between the two germline ends. This CDR3 has 14 amino acids. Germline-derived CDR1 and CDR2 are MNHEY and SVGAGI. The CDR3 spells CASRVGGSGNTIYF. In nucleotides, the CDR3 is TGTGCCAGCAGGGTCGGAGGCTCTGGAAACACCATATATTTT.

This rearrangement joins TRBV3-1 (or the pseudogene TRBV3-2) to TRBJ2-7; D may correspond to TRBD1 or TRBD2 (5 bases each). Trimming cost V 2 bases and J 2 bases, with 13 bases left between them. The CDR3 is made up of 15 amino acids. The V gene's germline CDR1 is LGHDT and CDR2 YNNKEL (reference sequence). The CDR3 nucleotides are TGTGCCAGCAGCCAAAGGGGACGGGGCACCTACGAGCAGTACTTC. The encoded protein is CASSQRGRGTYEQYF.

The chain is built from TRBV5-1 and TRBJ2-7; TRBD1 matches 7 bases. The CDR3 totals 14 residues. Germline V gene lookup returns CDR1 SGHRS and CDR2 YFSETQ. Trimming cost V 4 bases and J 6 bases; bases outside gene matches: 10. The CDR3 sequence: CASSGPGAGGEQYF. Here the CDR3 DNA reads TGCGCCAGCAGCGGACCGGGCGCAGGGGGCGAGCAGTACTTC.

The chain recombines TRBV7-2 with TRBJ1-6; no reliable D call. This CDR3 spans 15 amino acids. Deletions cut 6 bases from V and 5 bases from J, with 14 bases between. Per germline, CDR1 SGHTA and CDR2 FQGNSA. The DNA of the CDR3 is TGTGCCAGCAGTCCCTCGGGAGTGGATAATTCACCCCTCCACTTT. Translating gives CASSPSGVDNSPLHF.

The chain recombines TRBV12-3 or TRBV12-4 with TRBJ1-5; 9 nucleotides line up with TRBD1. V lost 6 bases to trimming and J lost 7 bases; unmatched junction nucleotides: 4. There are 13 residues in the CDR3. The CDR3 loop reads CASRRDREQPQHF. The CDR3 DNA reads TGTGCCAGCAGACGGGACAGGGAGCAGCCCCAGCATTTT.

The chain is built from TRBV6-5 and TRBJ1-2; maybe TRBD1 (5 bases). The germline gives CDR1 MNHEY, CDR2 SVGAGI. CDR3 length equals 14 residues. The V end lost 2 bases, the J end lost 2 bases, and 9 bases lay between the germline ends. The CDR3 sequence: CASSYEGPNYGYTF. In nucleotides, the CDR3 is TGTGCCAGCAGTTACGAGGGACCCAACTATGGCTACACCTTC.

The rearrangement links TRBV6-5 to TRBJ2-5; 7 positions match TRBD2. Trimming at V came to 0 bases and at J to 5 bases, leaving 6 bases not matched to a gene. This CDR3 has 15 residues. Germline lookup yields CDR1 MNHEY and CDR2 SVGAGI. DNA of the CDR3: TGTGCCAGCAGTTACTCGGGGCGGGAGAGGGAGACCCAGTACTTC. Residues: CASSYSGRERETQYF.

V is TRBV5-4 and J is TRBJ2-5; D is unresolved. There are 13 residues in the CDR3. Trimming removed 4 bases at V and 4 bases at J, with 11 bases between. Looked up from germline, CDR1 is SGHNT and CDR2 is YYREEE (reference sequence). CDR3 residues: CASSQKTGETQYF. CDR3 DNA: TGTGCCAGCAGCCAAAAGACGGGAGAGACCCAGTACTTC.

V usage is TRBV7-9 and J usage is TRBJ2-1; TRBD1 or TRBD2 may be the D gene (5 bases each). The CDR3 has 15 amino acids. Germline CDR1 is SEHNR and CDR2 is FQNEAQ (reference sequence). V was cut by 0 bases and J by 3 bases, with 9 bases left in between. CDR3: CASSLAGVYYNEQFF. In DNA, the CDR3 is TGTGCCAGCAGCTTAGCGGGGGTTTACTACAATGAGCAGTTCTTC.

As regards this clone: Sequence at one end of the junction differs from germline and may be a read error. The chain has TRBV19 and TRBJ1-2; no definite D call. The CDR3 is 12 residues long. The germline V gene encodes CDR1 LNHDA and CDR2 SQIVND (reference sequence). CDR3 sequence: CATLEGYYSYTF. The CDR3 nucleotides read TGTGCCACCCTCGAGGGTTACTATAGCTACACCTTC. Supplemented by reference TRBV19 and TRBJ1-2, the full variable domain reads DGGITQSPKYLFRKEGQNVTLSCEQNLNHDAMYWYRQDPGQGLRLIYYSQIVNDFQKGDIAEGYSVSREKKESFPLTVTSAQKNPTAFYLCATLEGYYSYTFGSGTRLTVV.